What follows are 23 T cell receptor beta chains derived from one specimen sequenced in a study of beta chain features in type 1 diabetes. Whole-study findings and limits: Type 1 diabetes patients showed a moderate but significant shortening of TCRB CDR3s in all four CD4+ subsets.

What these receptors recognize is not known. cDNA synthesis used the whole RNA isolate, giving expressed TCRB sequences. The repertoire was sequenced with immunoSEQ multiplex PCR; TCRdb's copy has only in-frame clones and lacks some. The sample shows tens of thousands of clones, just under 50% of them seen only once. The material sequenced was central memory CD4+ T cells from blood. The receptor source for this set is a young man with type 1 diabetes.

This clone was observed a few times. CDR3 DNA: TGTGCCAGCAGCCTAAGACGGGACTACGAGCAGTACTTC. It encodes CASSLRRDYEQYF. The chain combines TRBV7-2 with TRBJ2-7; a weak D match, TRBD2 (5 bases). The CDR3 is 13 amino acids. Germline V lookup: CDR1 SGHTA, CDR2 FQGNSA. The V gene lost 5 bases and the J gene lost 3 bases, with 11 bases spanning the gap.

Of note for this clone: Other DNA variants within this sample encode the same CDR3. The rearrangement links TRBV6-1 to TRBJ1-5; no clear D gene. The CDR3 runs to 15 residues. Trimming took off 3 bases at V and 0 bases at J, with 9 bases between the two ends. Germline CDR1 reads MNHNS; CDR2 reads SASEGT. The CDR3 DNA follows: TGTGCCAGCAGTGAGGTCGGGAATAGCAATCAGCCCCAGCATTTT. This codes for CASSEVGNSNQPQHF.

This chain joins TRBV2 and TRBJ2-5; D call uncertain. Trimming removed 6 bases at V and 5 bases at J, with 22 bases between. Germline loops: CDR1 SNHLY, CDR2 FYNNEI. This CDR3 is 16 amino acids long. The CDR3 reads CASRVQPRVWWETQYF. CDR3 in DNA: TGTGCCAGCAGAGTACAACCCCGGGTCTGGTGGGAGACCCAGTACTTC.

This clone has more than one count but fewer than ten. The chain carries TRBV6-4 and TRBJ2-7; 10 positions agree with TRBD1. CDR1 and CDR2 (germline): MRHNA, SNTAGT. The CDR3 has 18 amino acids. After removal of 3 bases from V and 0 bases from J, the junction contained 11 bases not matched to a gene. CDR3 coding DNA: TGTGCCAGCAGTGAACTGACAGGGGGCCCCTCAAGCTCCTACGAGCAGTACTTC. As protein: CASSELTGGPSSSYEQYF.

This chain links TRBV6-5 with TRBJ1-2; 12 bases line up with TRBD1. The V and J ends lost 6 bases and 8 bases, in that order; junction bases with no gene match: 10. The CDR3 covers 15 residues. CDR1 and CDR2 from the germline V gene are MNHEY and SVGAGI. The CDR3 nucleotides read TGTGCCAGCAGCTACCGGGACAGGGGGCTTCGAGGCTACACCTTC. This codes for CASSYRDRGLRGYTF.

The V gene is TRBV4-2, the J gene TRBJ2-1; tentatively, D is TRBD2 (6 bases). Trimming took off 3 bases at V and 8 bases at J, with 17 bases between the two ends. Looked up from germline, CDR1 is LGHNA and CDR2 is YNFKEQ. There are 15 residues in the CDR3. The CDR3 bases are TGTGCCAGCAGCCATTTGGGGACTGAGTCGGATGAGCAGTTCTTC. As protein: CASSHLGTESDEQFF.

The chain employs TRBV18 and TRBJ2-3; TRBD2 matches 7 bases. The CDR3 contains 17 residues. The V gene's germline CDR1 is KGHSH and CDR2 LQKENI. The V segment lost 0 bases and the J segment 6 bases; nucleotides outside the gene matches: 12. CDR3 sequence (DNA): TGTGCCAGCTCACCACCGGGTGGAGCGGGGATGGGGGATACGCAGTATTTT. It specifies CASSPPGGAGMGDTQYF. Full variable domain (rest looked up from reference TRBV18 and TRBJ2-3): NAGVMQNPRHLVRRRGQEARLRCSPMKGHSHVYWYRQLPEEGLKFMVYLQKENIIDESGMPKERFSAEFPKEGPSILRIQQVVRGDSAAYFCASSPPGGAGMGDTQYFGPGTRLTVL.

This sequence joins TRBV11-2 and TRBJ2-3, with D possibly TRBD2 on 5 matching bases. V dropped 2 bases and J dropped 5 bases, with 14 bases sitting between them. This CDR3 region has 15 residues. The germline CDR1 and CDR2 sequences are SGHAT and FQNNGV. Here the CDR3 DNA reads TGTGCCAGCAGCTTAAACTTGGGCGCGGGAGATACGCAGTATTTT. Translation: CASSLNLGAGDTQYF.

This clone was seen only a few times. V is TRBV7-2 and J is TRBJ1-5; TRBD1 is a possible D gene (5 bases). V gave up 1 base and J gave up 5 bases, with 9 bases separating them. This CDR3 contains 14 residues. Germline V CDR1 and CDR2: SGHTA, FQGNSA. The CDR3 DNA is TGTGCCAGCAGCTTAGGGCAGGGTGATCAGCCCCAGCATTTT. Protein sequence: CASSLGQGDQPQHF.

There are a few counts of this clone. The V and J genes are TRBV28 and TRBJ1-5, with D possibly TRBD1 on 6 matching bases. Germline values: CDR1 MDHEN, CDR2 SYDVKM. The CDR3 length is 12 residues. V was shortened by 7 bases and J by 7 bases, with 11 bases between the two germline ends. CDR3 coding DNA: TGTGCCAGCAAGGGGGGGGCCCAGCCCCAGCATTTT. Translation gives CASKGGAQPQHF.

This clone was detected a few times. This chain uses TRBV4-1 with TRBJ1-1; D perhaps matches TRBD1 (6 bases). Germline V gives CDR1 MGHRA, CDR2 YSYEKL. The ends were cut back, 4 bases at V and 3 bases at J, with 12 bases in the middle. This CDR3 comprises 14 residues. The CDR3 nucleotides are TGCGCCAGCAGCCCAGCTAGGGGGTACACTGAAGCTTTCTTT. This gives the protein CASSPARGYTEAFF.

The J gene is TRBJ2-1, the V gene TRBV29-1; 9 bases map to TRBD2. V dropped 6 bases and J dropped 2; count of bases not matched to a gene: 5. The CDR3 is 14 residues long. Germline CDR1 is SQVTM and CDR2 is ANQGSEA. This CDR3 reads CSVGTSQTYNEQFF. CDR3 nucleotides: TGCAGCGTGGGGACTAGCCAAACCTACAATGAGCAGTTCTTC.

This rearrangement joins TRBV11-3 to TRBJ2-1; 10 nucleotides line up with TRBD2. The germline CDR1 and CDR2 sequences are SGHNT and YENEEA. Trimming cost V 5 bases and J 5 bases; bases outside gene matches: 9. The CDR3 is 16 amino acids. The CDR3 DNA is TGTGCCAGCAGCCCGGCCGGGACTAGCGCCAACAATGAGCAGTTCTTC. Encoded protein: CASSPAGTSANNEQFF.

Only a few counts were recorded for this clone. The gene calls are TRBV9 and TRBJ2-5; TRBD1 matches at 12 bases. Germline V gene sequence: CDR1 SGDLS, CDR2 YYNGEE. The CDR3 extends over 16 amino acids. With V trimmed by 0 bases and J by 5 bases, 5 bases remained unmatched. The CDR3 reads CASSVEGQGAWETQYF. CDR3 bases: TGTGCCAGCAGCGTAGAGGGACAGGGGGCTTGGGAGACCCAGTACTTC.

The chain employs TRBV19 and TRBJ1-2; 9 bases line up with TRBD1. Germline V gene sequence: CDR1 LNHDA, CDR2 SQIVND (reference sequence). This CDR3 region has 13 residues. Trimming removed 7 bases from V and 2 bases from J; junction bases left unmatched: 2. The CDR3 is CASTGTGNYGYTF. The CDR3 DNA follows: TGTGCCAGTACCGGGACAGGGAACTATGGCTACACCTTC.

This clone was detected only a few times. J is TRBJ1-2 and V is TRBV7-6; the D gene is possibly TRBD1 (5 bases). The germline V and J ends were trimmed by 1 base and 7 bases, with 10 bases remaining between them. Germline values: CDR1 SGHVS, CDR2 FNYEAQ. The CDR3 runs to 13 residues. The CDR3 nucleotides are TGTGCCAGCAGCTTAGTTCAGGGCGGTGGCTACACCTTC. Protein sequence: CASSLVQGGGYTF.

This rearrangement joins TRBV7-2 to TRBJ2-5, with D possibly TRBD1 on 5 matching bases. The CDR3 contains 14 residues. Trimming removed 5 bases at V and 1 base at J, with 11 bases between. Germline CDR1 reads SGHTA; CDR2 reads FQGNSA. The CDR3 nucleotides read TGTGCCAGCAGCACCCAGACAGTCCAAGAGACCCAGTACTTC. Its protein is CASSTQTVQETQYF.

The CDR3, as DNA: TGTGCCAGTAGTCGTAGCGGGGGAAGCACAGATACGCAGTATTTT. Translated: CASSRSGGSTDTQYF. The rearrangement joins TRBV19 to TRBJ2-3; TRBD2 agrees at 9 bases. Germline lookup yields CDR1 LNHDA and CDR2 SQIVND (reference sequence). The CDR3 covers 15 residues. With 5 bases clipped from V and 0 bases from J, the junction kept 3 bases outside the gene matches. The entire variable domain, with the rest obtained from reference TRBV19 and TRBJ2-3, is as follows: DGGITQSPKYLFRKEGQNVTLSCEQNLNHDAMYWYRQDPGQGLRLIYYSQIVNDFQKGDIAEGYSVSREKKESFPLTVTSAQKNPTAFYLCASSRSGGSTDTQYFGPGTRLTVL.

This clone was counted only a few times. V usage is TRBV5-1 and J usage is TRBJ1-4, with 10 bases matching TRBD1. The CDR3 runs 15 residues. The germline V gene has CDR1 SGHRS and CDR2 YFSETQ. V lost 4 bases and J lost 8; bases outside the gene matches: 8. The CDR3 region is CASSARTGGEEKLFF. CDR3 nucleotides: TGCGCCAGCAGCGCAAGGACAGGGGGTGAAGAAAAACTGTTTTTT.

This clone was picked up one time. The CDR3 nucleotides are TGTGCCATCACATCAGCGGGGAGGGCGCATGATACGCAGTATTTT. Protein sequence: CAITSAGRAHDTQYF. This chain connects TRBV10-3 to TRBJ2-3; 7 bases align to TRBD2. The CDR3 loop spans 15 amino acids. J lost 6 bases, V lost 7 bases, and 13 bases had no gene match. Germline lookup yields CDR1 ENHRY and CDR2 SYGVKD.

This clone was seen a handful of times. The DNA of the CDR3 is TGTGCCAGCAGTGATTGGGGGGGGGTGCACAATGAGCAGTTCTTC. It yields the protein CASSDWGGVHNEQFF. This rearrangement joins TRBV6-1 to TRBJ2-1, with TRBD2 matching over 7 bases. This CDR3 has 15 residues. V shed 3 bases, J shed 5 bases, and the junction held 7 bases outside the gene matches. CDR1 and CDR2 from the germline V gene are MNHNS and SASEGT.

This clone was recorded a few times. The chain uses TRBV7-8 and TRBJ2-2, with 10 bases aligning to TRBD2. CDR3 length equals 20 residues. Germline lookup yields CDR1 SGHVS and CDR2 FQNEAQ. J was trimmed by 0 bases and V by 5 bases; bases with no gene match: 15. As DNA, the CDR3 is TGTGCCAGCAGCCCGTGGACTGGTTCTAGCGGGGGAGCGAACACCGGGGAGCTGTTTTTT. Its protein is CASSPWTGSSGGANTGELFF.

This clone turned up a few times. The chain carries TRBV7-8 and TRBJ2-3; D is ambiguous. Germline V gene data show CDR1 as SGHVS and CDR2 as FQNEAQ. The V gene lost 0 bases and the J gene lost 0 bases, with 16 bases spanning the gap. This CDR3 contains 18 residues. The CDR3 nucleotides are TGTGCCAGCAGCTTAGCCCCCCCCGCGATCACTAGCACAGATACGCAGTATTTT. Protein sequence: CASSLAPPAITSTDTQYF.